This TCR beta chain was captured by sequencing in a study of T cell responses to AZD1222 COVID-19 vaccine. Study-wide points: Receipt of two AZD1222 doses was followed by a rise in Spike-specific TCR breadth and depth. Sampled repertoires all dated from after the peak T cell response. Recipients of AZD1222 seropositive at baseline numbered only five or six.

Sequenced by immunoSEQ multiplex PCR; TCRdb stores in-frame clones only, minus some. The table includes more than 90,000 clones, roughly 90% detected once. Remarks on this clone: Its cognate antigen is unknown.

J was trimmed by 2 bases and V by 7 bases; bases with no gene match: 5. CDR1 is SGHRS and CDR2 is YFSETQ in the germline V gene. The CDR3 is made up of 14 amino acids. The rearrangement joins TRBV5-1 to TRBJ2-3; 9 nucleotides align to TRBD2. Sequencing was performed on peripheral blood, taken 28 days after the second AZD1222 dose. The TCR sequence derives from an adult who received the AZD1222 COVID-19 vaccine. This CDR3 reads CASGLAGPTDTQYF. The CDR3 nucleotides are TGCGCCAGCGGCCTAGCGGGACCCACAGATACGCAGTATTTT.